These T cell receptor beta chains were read from a single sample in a study of blood T cell repertoires in COVID-19. Profiling relied on immunoSEQ multiplex PCR, and the TCRdb table lists in-frame clones only, not all of them. Altogether about 220,000 clones are present, around 87% being singletons, with the ten largest covering approximately 3.4%. The sample comprised PBMCs or T cells enriched from blood (not recorded which). The receptors originated from a woman in her late teens or twenties in a cohort exposed to, infected with or recovered from COVID-19 (not recorded which). The CDR3 runs from the conserved cysteine through the conserved F or W. The D gene is left open where the match is weak. The size of a clone is reported for some rows only, either as once, few or many, or as a class for expanded clones.

j_call	clone_size	d_call	v_call	cdr3_aa	cdr3_nt
TRBJ2-7	.	TRBD2	TRBV11-3	CASSRSAGGSYEQYF	TGTGCCAGCAGCCGATCAGCGGGAGGCTCCTACGAGCAGTACTTC
TRBJ1-2	.	.	TRBV4-1	CASSQDGGPYGYTF	TGCGCCAGCAGCCAAGACGGCGGCCCCTATGGCTACACCTTC
TRBJ1-1	.	.	TRBV7-3	CASSSDSSRTEAFF	TGTGCCAGCAGCTCGGACAGCTCTAGGACTGAAGCTTTCTTT
TRBJ2-3	.	.	TRBV7-6	CASSPLGGTSTDTQYF	TGTGCCAGCAGCCCACTTGGAGGGACTAGCACAGATACGCAGTATTTT
TRBJ2-7	.	TRBD1	TRBV7-8	CASSVNRGSSYEQYF	TGTGCCAGCAGCGTGAACAGGGGGAGCTCCTACGAGCAGTACTTC
TRBJ2-1	.	TRBD1	TRBV19	CASSFGTGANEQFF	TGTGCCAGTAGCTTCGGGACAGGGGCCAATGAGCAGTTCTTC
TRBJ1-1	.	TRBD1	TRBV5-1	CASRSGQRAEAFF	TGCGCCAGCAGGTCGGGACAGCGGGCTGAAGCTTTCTTT
TRBJ2-1	.	TRBD2	TRBV5-4	CASSSQTSGAYNEQFF	TGTGCCAGCAGCTCCCAGACTAGCGGAGCCTACAATGAGCAGTTCTTC
TRBJ2-3	few	.	TRBV5-1	CASSFGQGGSDTQYF	TGCGCCAGCAGCTTCGGACAGGGAGGGTCAGATACGCAGTATTTT
TRBJ1-5	.	.	TRBV5-1	CASSFIGPGDQPQHF	TGCGCCAGCAGCTTCATAGGACCCGGGGATCAGCCCCAGCATTTT
TRBJ2-1	.	TRBD1	TRBV3-1/TRBV3-2	CASSSRTGASYNEQFF	TGTGCCAGCAGCTCACGGACAGGGGCGTCCTACAATGAGCAGTTCTTC
TRBJ2-2	.	.	TRBV7-3	CASSLREGSVAGELFF	TGTGCCAGCAGCTTAAGGGAAGGGAGCGTAGCCGGGGAGCTGTTTTTT
TRBJ1-6	.	.	TRBV5-6	CASRAYRDAIYNSPLHF	TGTGCCAGCAGGGCTTACAGGGATGCCATCTATAATTCACCCCTCCACTTT
TRBJ2-7	.	.	TRBV6-5	CASRFPGGGKYEQYF	TGTGCCAGCAGGTTCCCAGGAGGGGGCAAATACGAGCAGTACTTC